Below are 30 T cell receptor beta chains sequenced from a single sample in a study of T cells in Graves' hyperthyroidism and ophthalmopathy (dated by TCRdb to about 2019). The method was multiplex PCR. Sequencer: Illumina HiSeq 2000. The TCR beta CDR3 regions were amplified from RNA transcripts. The TCR CDR3 was subjected to a first round of RT-PCR using the HTBI primer set and the Qiagen OneStep RT-PCR kit. TCRdb trimmed the raw reads at Q25, called clones with MiXCR and kept productive beta chains. Records with the same CDR3 protein are collapsed into one entry carrying the most frequent genes and DNA. This sample gives roughly 380,000 distinct CDR3 sequences in total; 13% of them show up just once. Clones ranked in the top ten supply around 20% of the sample. The sample taken for sequencing was blood. These receptors were collected from a man aged 25 to 40 with Graves' hyperthyroidism that later progressed to Graves' ophthalmopathy.

The chain is built from TRBV28 and TRBJ1-4, with 8 nucleotides matching TRBD1. Unmatched junction bases numbered 6, after V lost 5 bases and J lost 7 bases. The V gene's germline CDR1 is MDHEN and CDR2 SYDVKM. The CDR3 has 14 residues. The CDR3 DNA follows: TGTGCCAGCAGTGGACAGGGCCGACTTGAAAAACTGTTTTTT. It encodes CASSGQGRLEKLFF.

To note about this clonotype: This may be a read error: a much more frequent sequence differs by one nucleotide. V usage is TRBV9 and J usage is TRBJ2-7; D remains ambiguous. The germline V gene has CDR1 SGDLS and CDR2 YYNGEE. The CDR3 totals 11 residues. The DNA of the CDR3 is TGTGCCAGCGCGGCAGGCAGCGAGCAGCACTTC. Translation: CASAAGSEQHF.

This clonotype was counted only a few times. The rearrangement links TRBV6-1 to TRBJ2-6; no definite D call. Germline CDR1 is MNHNS and CDR2 is SASEGT. Between the trimmed V and J ends, which lost 5 bases and 0 bases, there was a span of 8 bases. The CDR3 is 15 residues long. CDR3 amino acids: CASSPGGSGANVLTF. The CDR3 DNA follows: TGTGCCAGCAGTCCCGGTGGCTCTGGGGCCAACGTCCTGACTTTC.

Many counts were recorded for this clonotype. The chain is built from TRBV4-1 and TRBJ2-7; 8 bases agree with TRBD2. Germline V gives CDR1 MGHRA, CDR2 YSYEKL. The CDR3 covers 15 residues. V shed 8 bases and J 0 bases; nucleotides not matched to a gene: 9. DNA for the CDR3: TGCGCCAGCCAGCGGGAGCGGGGGAGCTCCTACGAGCAGTACTTC. This translates into CASQRERGSSYEQYF.

This clonotype was seen a few times. J is TRBJ2-1 and V is TRBV24-1, with no clear D. Germline V lookup: CDR1 KGHDR, CDR2 SFDVKD. The CDR3 runs to 12 residues. With 4 bases removed from V and 8 bases from J, the gap between germline ends came to 8 bases. CDR3 DNA: TGTGCCACCAGTGACTCCCTGGATGAGCAGTTCTTC. It is translated as CATSDSLDEQFF.

The chain is built from TRBV20-1 and TRBJ2-5, with D perhaps matching TRBD2 (5 bases). This CDR3 has 11 residues. Per the germline V gene, CDR1 is DFQATT and CDR2 is SNEGSKA (reference sequence). The CDR3 nucleotides read TGCAGCCCCCCGCGGAGGGAGACCCAGTACTTC. As protein: CSPPRRETQYF.

V and J are TRBV30 and TRBJ1-4; no definite D call. V shed 4 bases and J shed 1 base, with 10 bases lying between them. CDR3 length: 14 amino acids. Germline V gene sequence: CDR1 GTSNPN, CDR2 SVGIG (reference sequence). CDR3 sequence reads: CAWNYWGTNEKLFF. CDR3 nucleotide sequence: TGTGCCTGGAATTACTGGGGAACTAATGAAAAACTGTTTTTT.

This chain's CDR3 is CASSELSGGGETQYF. CDR3 nucleotides: TGTGCCAGCAGTGAATTAAGCGGGGGTGGGGAGACCCAGTACTTC. The chain has TRBV25-1 and TRBJ2-5; 8 nucleotides align to TRBD2. The CDR3 length is 15 residues. The germline gives CDR1 MGHDK, CDR2 SYGVNS. Trimming at V came to 1 base and at J to 5 bases, leaving 6 bases not matched to a gene.

The chain couples TRBV19 to TRBJ1-1; a possible D gene is TRBD1 (5 bases). The CDR3 extends over 14 amino acids. V lost 5 bases, J lost 4 bases, and 14 bases lay in between. Germline loops: CDR1 LNHDA, CDR2 SQIVND (reference sequence). CDR3 nucleotides: TGTGCCAGTAGTGGAGGGGCGTCAGGCACTGAAGCTTTCTTT. Its translation is CASSGGASGTEAFF.

This clonotype was observed a few times. This chain joins TRBV7-6 and TRBJ1-2; D is uncertain. Germline lookup yields CDR1 SGHVS and CDR2 FNYEAQ. CDR3 size: 15 residues. With 0 bases removed from V and 4 bases from J, the gap between germline ends came to 12 bases. This CDR3 is CASSLAAELGYGYTF. DNA of the CDR3: TGTGCCAGCAGCTTAGCGGCAGAGTTGGGCTATGGCTACACCTTC.

This clonotype showed up many times. The chain links TRBV6-1 to TRBJ1-2; the D gene is possibly TRBD1 (5 bases). Germline V gene lookup returns CDR1 MNHNS and CDR2 SASEGT. CDR3 size: 13 residues. Trimming left V 10 bases short and J 4 bases short, with 16 bases between. The DNA for the CDR3 is TGTGCCACCTACAGGTGGGCCGGCTATGGCTACACCTTC. This sequence encodes CATYRWAGYGYTF.

At least ten counts were recorded for this clonotype. The V gene is TRBV5-1, the J gene TRBJ2-3; no clear D. CDR3 length equals 16 residues. V was shortened by 4 bases and J by 1 base, with 16 bases between the two germline ends. Germline V CDR1 and CDR2: SGHRS, YFSETQ. This chain's CDR3 is CASSPFRFARTDTQYF. CDR3 bases: TGCGCCAGCAGCCCGTTCCGTTTCGCCCGCACAGATACGCAGTATTTT. Full variable domain (missing parts from reference TRBV5-1 and TRBJ2-3): KAGVTQTPRYLIKTRGQQVTLSCSPISGHRSVSWYQQTPGQGLQFLFEYFSETQRNKGNFPGRFSGRQFSNSRSEMNVSTLELGDSALYLCASSPFRFARTDTQYFGPGTRLTVL.

This clonotype was observed many times. V usage is TRBV7-9 and J usage is TRBJ2-1; 12 nucleotides line up with TRBD2. The CDR3 covers 14 residues. V shed 8 bases and J 7 bases; nucleotides not matched to a gene: 6. Germline CDR1 reads SEHNR; CDR2 reads FQNEAQ (reference sequence). CDR3 region: CASPVLAGGNEQFF. The CDR3 DNA is TGTGCCAGCCCAGTTCTAGCGGGGGGGAATGAGCAGTTCTTC.

The chain joins TRBV29-1 to TRBJ2-3; 12 bases match TRBD2. Germline-derived CDR1 and CDR2 are SQVTM and ANQGSEA. The CDR3 runs to 15 residues. The trim removed 7 bases at V and 4 bases at J, leaving 9 bases unmatched. The CDR3 spells CSAKTLAGGPDTQYF. In DNA form, the CDR3 reads TGCAGCGCCAAGACACTAGCGGGGGGTCCAGATACGCAGTATTTT.

This clonotype was observed a few times. The chain carries TRBV24-1 and TRBJ1-3; D is undetermined. This CDR3 region has 14 residues. The germline CDR1 and CDR2 sequences are KGHDR and SFDVKD. Trimming took off 10 bases at V and 0 bases at J, with 12 bases between the two ends. The CDR3 reads CATQDGSSGNTIYF. The CDR3, as DNA: TGTGCCACTCAGGATGGGAGCTCTGGAAACACCATATATTTT.

This clonotype was seen repeatedly, ten times or more. V and J are TRBV12-3 or TRBV12-4 and TRBJ1-1; a possible D gene is TRBD1 (5 bases). The germline V and J ends were trimmed by 1 base and 4 bases, with 10 bases remaining between them. This CDR3 has 14 residues. CDR3 DNA: TGTGCCAGCAGTTTAGAGGGGTGGGGCACTGAAGCTTTCTTT. Residues: CASSLEGWGTEAFF.

There are many counts of this clonotype. J is TRBJ1-1 and V is TRBV28; D unclear. Germline values: CDR1 MDHEN, CDR2 SYDVKM. Trimming pared 5 bases from V and 0 bases from J, leaving 13 bases between. This CDR3 has 15 amino acids. The CDR3 region has the DNA TGTGCCAGCAGTCTTTATTTGGTTCTGAACACTGAAGCTTTCTTT. Amino acid sequence: CASSLYLVLNTEAFF. Together with reference TRBV28 and TRBJ1-1, the CDR3 gives the full variable domain: DVKVTQSSRYLVKRTGEKVFLECVQDMDHENMFWYRQDPGLGLRLIYFSYDVKMKEKGDIPEGYSVSREKKERFSLILESASTNQTSMYLCASSLYLVLNTEAFFGQGTRLTVV.

This chain joins TRBV7-8 and TRBJ2-1, with D uncertain. V lost 5 bases and J 5 bases, leaving 10 bases between the germline ends. This CDR3 spans 13 amino acids. Germline V gives CDR1 SGHVS, CDR2 FQNEAQ. CDR3 in DNA: TGTGCCAGCAGCACCGACGGAAACAATGAGCAGTTCTTC. It translates to CASSTDGNNEQFF. The variable domain in full, completed from reference TRBV7-8 and TRBJ2-1, reads GAGVSQSPRYKVAKRGQDVALRCDPISGHVSLFWYQQALGQGPEFLTYFQNEAQLDKSGLPSDRFFAERPEGSVSTLKIQRTQQEDSAVYLCASSTDGNNEQFFGPGTRLTVL.

This clonotype appeared many times. The CDR3 is CASSSGATNYGYTF. The CDR3 DNA reads as TGTGCCAGCAGCTCCGGGGCAACCAACTATGGCTACACCTTC. This chain joins TRBV7-9 and TRBJ1-2; D may be TRBD1 (5 bases). The CDR3 loop spans 14 amino acids. V lost 4 bases and J 2 bases, leaving 11 bases between the germline ends. Germline CDR1 SEHNR, CDR2 FQNEAQ (reference sequence).

This sequence joins TRBV9 and TRBJ2-1; 8 positions agree with TRBD1. Germline CDR1 reads SGDLS; CDR2 reads YYNGEE. This CDR3 has 16 amino acids. J was trimmed by 0 bases and V by 2 bases; bases with no gene match: 4. CDR3 DNA sequence: TGTGCCAGCAGCGTGGGGACAGGAGGCTCCTACAATGAGCAGTTCTTC. Its protein product is CASSVGTGGSYNEQFF.

The gene calls are TRBV5-1 and TRBJ1-4, with D perhaps TRBD1 (5 bases). CDR1 and CDR2 (germline): SGHRS, YFSETQ. The CDR3 runs 16 residues. The V end was cut by 0 bases, the J end by 3 bases, with 12 bases between. The DNA for the CDR3 is TGCGCCAGCAGCTTGGAAGCAGGGTTCGCTAATGAAAAACTGTTTTTT. Translated: CASSLEAGFANEKLFF.

The V gene is TRBV6-1, the J gene TRBJ1-6; D remains unclear. CDR3 length: 15 residues. CDR1 is MNHNS and CDR2 is SASEGT in the germline V gene. V lost 1 base and J 10 bases, leaving 14 bases between the germline ends. CDR3 bases: TGTGCCAGCAGTGAAGGGGCAGCACGGTTCTCACCCCTCCACTTT. Protein sequence: CASSEGAARFSPLHF.

In this sample, this clonotype turned up many times. The chain has TRBV28 and TRBJ1-5, with 7 nucleotides matching TRBD1. V shed 5 bases, J shed 4 bases, and the junction held 8 bases outside the gene matches. There are 15 residues in the CDR3. CDR1 is MDHEN, CDR2 SYDVKM, per germline. The DNA for the CDR3 is TGTGCCAGCAGTCTTCCCGGGACAGAAAATCAGCCCCAGCATTTT. This codes for CASSLPGTENQPQHF. The full variable domain, with the rest looked up from reference TRBV28 and TRBJ1-5, is DVKVTQSSRYLVKRTGEKVFLECVQDMDHENMFWYRQDPGLGLRLIYFSYDVKMKEKGDIPEGYSVSREKKERFSLILESASTNQTSMYLCASSLPGTENQPQHFGDGTRLSIL.

This clonotype was seen ten or more times. V gene TRBV7-2 combines with J gene TRBJ1-3; 9 nucleotides match TRBD1. Germline trimming cut 0 bases from V and 2 bases from J; bases unmatched to any gene: 8. Looked up from germline, CDR1 is SGHTA and CDR2 is FQGNSA. The CDR3 totals 18 residues. CDR3: CASSLAGQGLAAGNTIYF. The CDR3 DNA is TGTGCCAGCAGCTTAGCGGGACAGGGATTAGCTGCTGGAAACACCATATATTTT.

Worth noting for this clonotype: The junction does not match germline at one end; this may be a read error. The chain couples TRBV7-9 to TRBJ2-7, with no clear D. The germline gives CDR1 SEHNR, CDR2 FQNEAQ (reference sequence). The CDR3 extends over 17 amino acids. CDR3 protein: CASSLGGGRLNSYEQHF. CDR3 bases: TGTGCCAGCAGCTTAGGAGGCGGCAGACTTAACTCCTACGAGCAGCACTTC.

This sequence joins TRBV7-9 and TRBJ1-1; D might be TRBD1 (5 bases). Germline values: CDR1 SEHNR, CDR2 FQNEAQ (reference sequence). Trimming cost V 3 bases and J 8 bases, with 19 bases left between them. This CDR3 comprises 15 residues. CDR3 amino acids: CASSLVGRDREEAFF. As DNA, the CDR3 is TGTGCCAGCAGCTTGGTGGGCAGGGATCGCGAAGAAGCTTTCTTT.

The sample holds many counts of this clonotype. This chain links TRBV7-8 with TRBJ1-3; D uncertain. Germline-derived CDR1 and CDR2 are SGHVS and FQNEAQ. The CDR3 has 13 amino acids. V was trimmed by 1 base and J by 9 bases, leaving 10 bases between them. The CDR3 DNA follows: TGTGCCAGCAGCTTAGAACCCCGGAGCACCATATATTTT. Encoded protein: CASSLEPRSTIYF.

The sample holds a few counts of this clonotype. The chain uses TRBV4-1 and TRBJ2-5; tentative D call: TRBD2 (5 bases). V lost 4 bases to trimming and J lost 6 bases, with 15 bases between them. The CDR3 sequence is 14 residues long. Germline V gene data show CDR1 as MGHRA and CDR2 as YSYEKL. The CDR3 nucleotides are TGCGCCAGCAGCCCGTCCGGAGGAATGCAGACCCAGTACTTC. Translated, it gives CASSPSGGMQTQYF.

This clonotype turned up a few times. The rearrangement uses TRBV3-1 and TRBJ1-6, with no clear D. The CDR3 contains 16 residues. The ends were cut back, 2 bases at V and 4 bases at J, with 12 bases in the middle. Germline CDR1 LGHDT, CDR2 YNNKEL (reference sequence). This chain's CDR3 is CASSQRQLAYNSPLHF. CDR3 bases: TGTGCCAGCAGCCAAAGGCAGCTTGCTTATAATTCACCCCTCCACTTT. The variable domain in full, completed from reference TRBV3-1 and TRBJ1-6, reads DTAVSQTPKYLVTQMGNDKSIKCEQNLGHDTMYWYKQDSKKFLKIMFSYNNKELIINETVPNRFSPKSPDKAHLNLHINSLELGDSAVYFCASSQRQLAYNSPLHFGNGTRLTVT.

This clonotype was observed many times. The chain employs TRBV3-1 and TRBJ1-1; D might be TRBD1 (5 bases). The V and J ends lost 3 bases and 1 base respectively, with 12 bases between them. Germline assignment: CDR1 LGHDT and CDR2 YNNKEL (reference sequence). This CDR3 comprises 15 residues. DNA of the CDR3: TGTGCCAGCAGCCATATGGGGCAGTCGAACACTGAAGCTTTCTTT. Protein product: CASSHMGQSNTEAFF. Full variable domain (outside the CDR3, taken from reference TRBV3-1 and TRBJ1-1): DTAVSQTPKYLVTQMGNDKSIKCEQNLGHDTMYWYKQDSKKFLKIMFSYNNKELIINETVPNRFSPKSPDKAHLNLHINSLELGDSAVYFCASSHMGQSNTEAFFGQGTRLTVV.